Listed below are T cell receptor beta chains from one sample, sequenced in a study of blood T cell repertoires in COVID-19. Sequenced by immunoSEQ multiplex PCR; TCRdb stores in-frame clones only, minus some. Counted here are 200,000 to 250,000 clones, roughly 86% occurring once; the ten biggest clones make up about 7.1%. Sequencing was performed on peripheral blood. All receptors come from a woman in her 70s with active or convalescent COVID-19. Each CDR3 is given with its conserved first and last residue. Fields, in order: clone size, D gene, J gene, V gene, CDR3 protein, CDR3 DNA. D genes are given only for firm matches. Not all rows give a size; the values are once, few, many and, for expanded clones, a class.

clone_size: NA
d_call: TRBD1
j_call: TRBJ1-1
v_call: TRBV10-1
cdr3_aa: CASGQAGGLAFF
cdr3_nt: TGCGCCAGCGGACAGGCCGGAGGGTTAGCTTTCTTT

clone_size: once
d_call: NA
j_call: TRBJ2-4
v_call: TRBV6-2/TRBV6-3
cdr3_aa: CASSSGLAKNIQYF
cdr3_nt: TGTGCCAGCAGTTCTGGACTAGCCAAAAACATTCAGTACTTC

clone_size: once
d_call: NA
j_call: TRBJ1-5
v_call: TRBV27
cdr3_aa: CASRPTVHQPQHF
cdr3_nt: TGTGCCAGCAGGCCGACAGTTCATCAGCCCCAGCATTTT

clone_size: once
d_call: NA
j_call: TRBJ1-2
v_call: TRBV29-1
cdr3_aa: CSVALVGQHYGYTF
cdr3_nt: TGCAGCGTCGCTTTGGTGGGGCAGCACTATGGCTACACCTTC

clone_size: NA
d_call: TRBD1
j_call: TRBJ2-4
v_call: TRBV7-2
cdr3_aa: CASSPGTENIQYF
cdr3_nt: TGTGCCAGCAGCCCCGGGACAGAAAACATTCAGTACTTC

clone_size: NA
d_call: NA
j_call: TRBJ1-5
v_call: TRBV4-1
cdr3_aa: CASSQGDTSNQPQHF
cdr3_nt: TGCGCCAGCAGCCAGGGCGACACGAGCAATCAGCCCCAGCATTTT

clone_size: NA
d_call: TRBD2
j_call: TRBJ2-1
v_call: TRBV3-1/TRBV3-2
cdr3_aa: CASTPTVPTLSGLTYNEQFF
cdr3_nt: TGTGCCAGCACCCCAACAGTCCCAACACTTAGCGGGCTCACCTACAATGAGCAGTTCTTC

clone_size: few
d_call: NA
j_call: TRBJ1-1
v_call: TRBV7-9
cdr3_aa: CASTTFRGPEAFF
cdr3_nt: TGTGCCAGCACCACTTTCCGGGGTCCTGAAGCTTTCTTT

clone_size: NA
d_call: TRBD1
j_call: TRBJ1-1
v_call: TRBV10-1
cdr3_aa: CASSSGTGHEAFF
cdr3_nt: TGCGCCAGCAGCTCCGGGACAGGTCACGAAGCTTTCTTT

clone_size: NA
d_call: NA
j_call: TRBJ1-5
v_call: TRBV7-6
cdr3_aa: CASSLVQGGNQPQHF
cdr3_nt: TGTGCCAGCAGCTTAGTCCAGGGTGGCAATCAGCCCCAGCATTTT

clone_size: NA
d_call: TRBD1
j_call: TRBJ2-2
v_call: TRBV7-2
cdr3_aa: CASSFRGTGTGELFF
cdr3_nt: TGTGCCAGCAGCTTCCGAGGGACAGGTACCGGGGAGCTGTTTTTT

clone_size: NA
d_call: TRBD2
j_call: TRBJ2-7
v_call: TRBV4-3
cdr3_aa: CASSPSPGLAAHRHF
cdr3_nt: TGCGCCAGCAGCCCTTCACCGGGACTAGCGGCCCATCGGCACTTC

clone_size: NA
d_call: NA
j_call: TRBJ1-4
v_call: TRBV7-6
cdr3_aa: CASSWGPNEKLFF
cdr3_nt: TGTGCCAGCAGCTGGGGCCCCAATGAAAAACTGTTTTTT

clone_size: few
d_call: TRBD1
j_call: TRBJ1-6
v_call: TRBV4-1
cdr3_aa: CASSQPAGQGGNSPLHF
cdr3_nt: TGCGCCAGCAGCCAACCCGCCGGACAGGGAGGAAATTCACCCCTCCACTTT

clone_size: NA
d_call: NA
j_call: TRBJ2-7
v_call: TRBV11-2
cdr3_aa: CASSQKRSSYEQYF
cdr3_nt: TGTGCCAGCAGCCAAAAGAGGAGCTCCTACGAGCAGTACTTC

clone_size: NA
d_call: TRBD1
j_call: TRBJ2-3
v_call: TRBV27
cdr3_aa: CASRPESTGISTDTQYF
cdr3_nt: TGTGCCAGCAGACCAGAATCGACAGGGATAAGCACAGATACGCAGTATTTT

clone_size: NA
d_call: TRBD1
j_call: TRBJ2-3
v_call: TRBV5-1
cdr3_aa: CASSYSLGGSDTQYF
cdr3_nt: TGCGCCAGCAGCTATTCCCTAGGGGGCTCAGATACGCAGTATTTT

clone_size: NA
d_call: NA
j_call: TRBJ2-3
v_call: TRBV20-1
cdr3_aa: CSGGLEDTQYF
cdr3_nt: TGCAGTGGAGGGCTGGAAGATACGCAGTATTTT

clone_size: NA
d_call: NA
j_call: TRBJ2-7
v_call: TRBV18
cdr3_aa: CASSPRQVDEQYF
cdr3_nt: TGTGCCAGCTCACCAAGACAGGTCGACGAGCAGTACTTC

clone_size: NA
d_call: TRBD1
j_call: TRBJ1-2
v_call: TRBV6-5
cdr3_aa: CAGRLRQGSDGYTF
cdr3_nt: TGTGCCGGCAGACTTCGACAGGGGTCGGATGGCTACACCTTC

clone_size: NA
d_call: NA
j_call: TRBJ1-5
v_call: TRBV10-2
cdr3_aa: CASSDRTDNQPQHF
cdr3_nt: TGCGCCAGCAGTGATAGGACAGACAATCAGCCCCAGCATTTT

clone_size: NA
d_call: NA
j_call: TRBJ1-2
v_call: TRBV10-3
cdr3_aa: CAISDLTEDYGYTF
cdr3_nt: TGTGCCATCAGTGACCTTACTGAGGACTATGGCTACACCTTC

clone_size: NA
d_call: NA
j_call: TRBJ1-2
v_call: TRBV19
cdr3_aa: CASSITGFGYTF
cdr3_nt: TGTGCCAGTAGTATCACAGGATTTGGCTACACCTTC

clone_size: NA
d_call: NA
j_call: TRBJ1-2
v_call: TRBV4-1
cdr3_aa: CASSQDEGKYYGYTF
cdr3_nt: TGCGCCAGCAGCCAAGATGAGGGAAAGTACTATGGCTACACCTTC

clone_size: once
d_call: NA
j_call: TRBJ1-2
v_call: TRBV7-9
cdr3_aa: CASSLATGPYGYTF
cdr3_nt: TGTGCCAGCAGCTTAGCGACAGGACCCTATGGCTACACCTTC

clone_size: NA
d_call: NA
j_call: TRBJ1-4
v_call: TRBV10-3
cdr3_aa: CASGGDPANEKLFF
cdr3_nt: TGTGCCAGCGGCGGGGACCCGGCTAATGAAAAACTGTTTTTT

clone_size: NA
d_call: NA
j_call: TRBJ1-1
v_call: TRBV19
cdr3_aa: CASRFTGSVGRNTEAFF
cdr3_nt: TGTGCCAGTAGGTTTACCGGGAGCGTAGGCCGGAACACTGAAGCTTTCTTT

clone_size: NA
d_call: TRBD1
j_call: TRBJ1-2
v_call: TRBV7-9
cdr3_aa: CASSWDSDSYGYTF
cdr3_nt: TGTGCCAGCAGCTGGGACAGCGACTCCTATGGCTACACCTTC

clone_size: NA
d_call: TRBD1
j_call: TRBJ1-2
v_call: TRBV7-2
cdr3_aa: CASSFAKRGPESLDYGYTF
cdr3_nt: TGTGCCAGCAGCTTCGCCAAGAGGGGGCCCGAATCTTTAGACTATGGCTACACCTTC

clone_size: NA
d_call: TRBD1
j_call: TRBJ2-2
v_call: TRBV7-2
cdr3_aa: CASSSRTGPGELFF
cdr3_nt: TGTGCCAGCAGCTCGCGGACAGGTCCCGGGGAGCTGTTTTTT

clone_size: NA
d_call: NA
j_call: TRBJ2-7
v_call: TRBV6-5
cdr3_aa: CASGRGSYEQYF
cdr3_nt: TGTGCCAGCGGTCGCGGTTCCTACGAGCAGTACTTC

clone_size: NA
d_call: NA
j_call: TRBJ1-1
v_call: TRBV29-1
cdr3_aa: CSIERSFSGTEAFF
cdr3_nt: TGCAGCATTGAAAGATCTTTTTCGGGAACTGAAGCTTTCTTT

clone_size: NA
d_call: NA
j_call: TRBJ2-1
v_call: TRBV7-9
cdr3_aa: CASSSRDITYNEQFF
cdr3_nt: TGTGCCAGCAGCTCTCGGGACATAACATACAATGAGCAGTTCTTC

clone_size: NA
d_call: NA
j_call: TRBJ1-2
v_call: TRBV7-9
cdr3_aa: CASSFYTGTLFLYGYTF
cdr3_nt: TGTGCCAGCAGCTTTTATACAGGGACGCTATTCCTCTATGGCTACACCTTC

clone_size: medium-sized
d_call: NA
j_call: TRBJ2-2
v_call: TRBV29-1
cdr3_aa: CSVAQGGTGELFF
cdr3_nt: TGCAGCGTAGCCCAGGGCGGCACCGGGGAGCTGTTTTTT

clone_size: NA
d_call: NA
j_call: TRBJ1-2
v_call: TRBV12-3/TRBV12-4
cdr3_aa: CASSFAGGYTF
cdr3_nt: TGTGCCAGCAGTTTTGCCGGTGGCTACACCTTC

clone_size: NA
d_call: NA
j_call: TRBJ2-5
v_call: TRBV5-1
cdr3_aa: CASSLESGVGESQYF
cdr3_nt: TGCGCCAGCAGCTTGGAATCGGGGGTCGGAGAGTCCCAGTACTTC

clone_size: once
d_call: TRBD1
j_call: TRBJ1-1
v_call: TRBV29-1
cdr3_aa: CSVEGPGQGTEAFF
cdr3_nt: TGCAGCGTTGAGGGACCGGGACAGGGGACCGAAGCTTTCTTT

clone_size: NA
d_call: NA
j_call: TRBJ1-2
v_call: TRBV6-5
cdr3_aa: CASSSTGDGYTF
cdr3_nt: TGTGCCAGCAGTTCGACAGGAGATGGCTACACCTTC

clone_size: NA
d_call: NA
j_call: TRBJ1-4
v_call: TRBV27
cdr3_aa: CASTSATNEKLFF
cdr3_nt: TGTGCCAGCACCTCTGCAACTAATGAAAAACTGTTTTTT

clone_size: NA
d_call: NA
j_call: TRBJ1-5
v_call: TRBV12-3/TRBV12-4
cdr3_aa: CASSFRFNQPQHF
cdr3_nt: TGTGCCAGCAGTTTTCGGTTCAATCAGCCCCAGCATTTT